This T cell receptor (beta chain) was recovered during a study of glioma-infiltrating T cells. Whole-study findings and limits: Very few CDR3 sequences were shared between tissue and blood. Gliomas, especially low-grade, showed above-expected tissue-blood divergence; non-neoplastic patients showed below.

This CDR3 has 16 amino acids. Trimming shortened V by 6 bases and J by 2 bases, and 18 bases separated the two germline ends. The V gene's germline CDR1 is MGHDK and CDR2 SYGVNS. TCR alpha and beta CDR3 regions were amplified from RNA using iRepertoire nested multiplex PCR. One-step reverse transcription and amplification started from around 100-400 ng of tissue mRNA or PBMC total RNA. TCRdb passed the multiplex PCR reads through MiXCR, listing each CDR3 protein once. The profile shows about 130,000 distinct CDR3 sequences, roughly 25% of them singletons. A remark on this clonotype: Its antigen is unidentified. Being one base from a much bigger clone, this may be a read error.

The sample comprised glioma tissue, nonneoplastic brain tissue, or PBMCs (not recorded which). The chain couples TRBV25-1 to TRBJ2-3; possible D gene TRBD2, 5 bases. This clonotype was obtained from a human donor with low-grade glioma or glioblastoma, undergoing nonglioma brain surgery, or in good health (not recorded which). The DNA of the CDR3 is TGTGCCAGCAGCCAGGACGGAGGCACTTACACAGATACGCAGTATTTT. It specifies CASSQDGGTYTDTQYF.